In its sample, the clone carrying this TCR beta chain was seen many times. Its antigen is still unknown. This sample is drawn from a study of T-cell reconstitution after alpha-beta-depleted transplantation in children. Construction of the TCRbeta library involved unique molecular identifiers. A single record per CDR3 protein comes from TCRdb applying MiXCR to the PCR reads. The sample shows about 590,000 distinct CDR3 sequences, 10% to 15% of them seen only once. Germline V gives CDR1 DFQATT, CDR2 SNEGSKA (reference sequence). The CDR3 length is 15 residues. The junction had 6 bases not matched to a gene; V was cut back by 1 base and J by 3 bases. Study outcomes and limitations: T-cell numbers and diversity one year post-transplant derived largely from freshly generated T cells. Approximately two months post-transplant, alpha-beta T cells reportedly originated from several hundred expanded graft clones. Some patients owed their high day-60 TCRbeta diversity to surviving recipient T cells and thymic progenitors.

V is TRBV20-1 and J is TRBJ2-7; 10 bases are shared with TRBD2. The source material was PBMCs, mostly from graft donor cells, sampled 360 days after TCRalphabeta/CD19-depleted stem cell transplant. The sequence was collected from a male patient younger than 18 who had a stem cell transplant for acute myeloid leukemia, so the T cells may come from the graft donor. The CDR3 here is CSARAPSGGNYEQYF. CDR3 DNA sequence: TGCAGTGCTAGAGCACCTAGCGGGGGTAACTACGAGCAGTACTTC.